This T cell receptor beta chain derives from a study of cytomegalovirus exposure and HLA in healthy donors. Amplification used 60 Vbeta primers and 13 Jbeta primers. Sequencing was performed with immunoSEQ multiplex PCR; in TCRdb, only in-frame clones are kept and a portion is missing. The sample lists around 120,000 clones, 80% to 85% occurring once. Sequenced input: PBMCs. The origin of this receptor is a man aged 18-30 years in good health and CMV-seronegative.

CDR3 amino acids: CASSAEMMTGTRIASGNTIYF. The CDR3 nucleotides read TGTGCCAGCAGCGCTGAGATGATGACCGGGACACGAATTGCCTCTGGAAACACCATATATTTT. The V call is TRBV9, the J call TRBJ1-3, with D tentatively TRBD1 (6 bases). There are 21 residues in the CDR3. Trimming took 3 bases from V and 0 from J, leaving 28 bases between them. Germline values: CDR1 SGDLS, CDR2 YYNGEE.